Listed below are T cell receptor beta chains from one sample, sequenced in a study of T cells after yellow fever vaccination. TCRdb used MiXCR to reprocess the 5' RACE reads, holding one entry per CDR3 protein. This table has some 97,000 distinct CDR3 sequences, approximately 5.5% appearing once. The specimen comprised CD8+ T cells sorted from PBMCs, sampled 10 days after the yellow fever booster vaccination. These receptors originate from a man aged 18 to 30 who received the YFV17D yellow fever vaccine. Each CDR3 is given with its conserved first and last residue. Each record gives: J gene, V gene, clone size, D gene, CDR3 DNA, CDR3 protein. D genes are given only for firm matches. Not every row has a clone size; where given, it reads once, few, many or a size class.

TRBJ1-1	TRBV12-3/TRBV12-4	few	TRBD1	TGTGCCAGCAACAACCGGGACAGGGTGAAGGAAGCTTTCTTT	CASNNRDRVKEAFF
TRBJ2-5	TRBV7-9	few	.	TGTGCCAGCACCCAGTCTGAGCAGGCTAAGTACTTC	CASTQSEQAKYF
TRBJ2-2	TRBV7-3	.	.	TGTGCCAGCAGCATCACTTCGTCCAACACCGGGGAGCTGTTTTTT	CASSITSSNTGELFF
TRBJ2-5	TRBV14	.	.	TGTGCCAGCAGCCATCATATGTTCCAAGAGACCCAGTACTTC	CASSHHMFQETQYF
TRBJ2-7	TRBV7-9	few	.	TGTGCCAGCAGCACGGACCACCCGGGGCAGTACTTC	CASSTDHPGQYF
TRBJ2-5	TRBV12-3/TRBV12-4	few	TRBD1	TGTGCCAGCAGTTTTTCGCAGGGGGCTCTCCAAGAGACCCAGTACTTC	CASSFSQGALQETQYF
TRBJ1-6	TRBV12-3/TRBV12-4	.	.	TGTGCCAGCAGTTTAGGACAGACAAATTCACCCCTCCACTTT	CASSLGQTNSPLHF
TRBJ1-1	TRBV5-1	.	TRBD1	TGCGCCAGCAGCTTGACAGGGGGCATCACTGAAGCTTTCTTT	CASSLTGGITEAFF
TRBJ2-1	TRBV6-2/TRBV6-3	.	.	TGTGCCAGCAGTTACCGGGCGGAGCGGTTCTTC	CASSYRAERFF
TRBJ2-1	TRBV10-3	.	TRBD1	TGTGCCAGTACAGGGGACACGGACAATGAGCAGTTCTTC	CASTGDTDNEQFF
TRBJ2-7	TRBV20-1	.	TRBD2	TGCAGTGCCACGGGACTAGCGGGGTTCTACGAGCAGTACTTC	CSATGLAGFYEQYF
TRBJ2-5	TRBV5-6	few	.	TGTGCCAGCAGCGGCGGAGACCTAAGGGAGACCCAGTACTTC	CASSGGDLRETQYF
TRBJ2-7	TRBV5-1	many	TRBD2	TGCGCCAGCAGCTTTAGCAGCGGGGGGCCTTACGAGCAGTACTTC	CASSFSSGGPYEQYF
TRBJ1-1	TRBV9	many	.	TGTGCCAGCGCCGAGAACATGAACACTGAAGCTTTCTTT	CASAENMNTEAFF
TRBJ2-5	TRBV7-2	.	TRBD2	TGTGCCAGCAGCTTAGCTTGGCGGGGGGCGTCGGAAGAGACCCAGTACTTC	CASSLAWRGASEETQYF
TRBJ2-1	TRBV12-3/TRBV12-4	once	.	TGTGCCAGCGGAGATAGCGGATCCTACAATGAGCAGTTCTTC	CASGDSGSYNEQFF
TRBJ1-1	TRBV14	few	.	TGTGCCAGCAGCCCCCTTCGGGTCCAGGGGAACACTGAAGCTTTCTTT	CASSPLRVQGNTEAFF
TRBJ2-1	TRBV7-6	.	.	TGTGCCAGCAGCTTCCAACTAGGGGACAATGAGCAGTTCTTC	CASSFQLGDNEQFF
TRBJ1-1	TRBV20-1	.	TRBD1	TGCAGTGCTAGAGCGGACAGGGTCACTGAAGCTTTCTTT	CSARADRVTEAFF
TRBJ1-2	TRBV7-9	.	.	TGTGCCAGCAGCCCTGAGGGACCCTATATCTATGGCTACACCTTC	CASSPEGPYIYGYTF
TRBJ2-2	TRBV4-3	.	.	TGCGCCAGCAGCCAAGGGGTACCGGGCACCGGGGAGCTGTTTTTT	CASSQGVPGTGELFF
TRBJ2-3	TRBV5-1	medium-sized	.	TGCGCCAGCAGCTTCGAACGAGGCACAGATACGCAGTATTTT	CASSFERGTDTQYF
TRBJ1-5	TRBV6-2/TRBV6-3	.	.	TGTGCCAGCAGTCTCTTCGGGCCGCCCCAGCATTTT	CASSLFGPPQHF
TRBJ2-1	TRBV5-5	.	.	TGTGCCAGCAGCCAAACGGACAGTTTGGGGTATGAGCAGTTCTTC	CASSQTDSLGYEQFF
TRBJ1-4	TRBV18	.	.	TGTGCCAGCTCACCACGGACTAATGAAAAACTGTTTTTT	CASSPRTNEKLFF
TRBJ2-7	TRBV10-2	.	.	TGCGCCAGCAGTAGGGAGGCCTACGAGCAGTACTTC	CASSREAYEQYF
TRBJ1-1	TRBV7-2	few	.	TGTGCCAGCACCCTCGGGGTTATGAACACTGAAGCTTTCTTT	CASTLGVMNTEAFF
TRBJ1-4	TRBV6-5	.	TRBD1	TGTGCCAGCAGTTACTCGTACAGGGGGGTCGAGAAACTGTTTTTT	CASSYSYRGVEKLFF
TRBJ2-2	TRBV4-1	.	.	TGCGCCAGCAGCCAAGATTGGGGCGACGGGGAGCTGTTTTTT	CASSQDWGDGELFF
TRBJ1-5	TRBV4-1	few	.	TGCGCCAGCAGCCAAGAGGTAACAGCTAGCAATCAGCCCCAGCATTTT	CASSQEVTASNQPQHF
TRBJ2-7	TRBV20-1	.	TRBD2	TGCAGTGCCCGGACTAGCGGGGGCTACGAGCAGTACTTC	CSARTSGGYEQYF
TRBJ2-3	TRBV25-1	many	.	TGTGCCAGCAGTGACCGGTCAAGAAGCACAGATACGCAGTATTTT	CASSDRSRSTDTQYF
TRBJ2-1	TRBV29-1	.	.	TGCAGCGTTGCTGACAGTTCCCTTGAGCAGTTCTTC	CSVADSSLEQFF
TRBJ2-1	TRBV9	.	TRBD1	TGTGCCAGCAGCGTGCGGGACAGGGTTTACGAGCAGTTCTTC	CASSVRDRVYEQFF
TRBJ1-6	TRBV6-5	.	TRBD1	TGTGCCAGCAGTTACGAGAGACAGGGGCATTCACCCCTCCACTTT	CASSYERQGHSPLHF
TRBJ1-3	TRBV7-9	.	.	TGTGCCAGCCACCCAGGGGCGACTGGAAACACCATATATTTT	CASHPGATGNTIYF
TRBJ2-1	TRBV27	many	.	TGTGCCAGCAGTTTCTCAGTCAATGAGCAGTTCTTC	CASSFSVNEQFF
TRBJ2-3	TRBV11-2	many	.	TGTGCCAGCAGCTTAGGGTCCAGGGCTACAGATACGCAGTATTTT	CASSLGSRATDTQYF
TRBJ2-7	TRBV19	.	.	TGTGCCAGTAGTATTTGGGGATACGAGCAGTACTTC	CASSIWGYEQYF
TRBJ2-2	TRBV5-1	many	TRBD1	TGCGCCAGCAGCCTGGGAGTCCGGACAGGGATGCCCGGGGAGCTGTTTTTT	CASSLGVRTGMPGELFF
TRBJ2-1	TRBV4-2	few	.	TGTGCCAGCAGCCAAGATCTTGGCAGGGGTAATGAGCAGTTCTTC	CASSQDLGRGNEQFF
TRBJ1-5	TRBV5-1	.	TRBD1	TGCGCCAGCAGCTGGACAGGGGATAGCAATCAGCCCCAGCATTTT	CASSWTGDSNQPQHF
TRBJ2-3	TRBV12-3/TRBV12-4	.	.	TGTGCCAGCAGTTCCCTAGAGGCAGATACGCAGTATTTT	CASSSLEADTQYF
TRBJ2-1	TRBV7-3	few	.	TGTGCCAGCAGCTTAGAGCGGGTCTACAATGAGCAGTTCTTC	CASSLERVYNEQFF
TRBJ1-2	TRBV29-1	many	.	TGCAGCGTTGAAGAAGGCGGTGCCAACTATGGCTACACCTTC	CSVEEGGANYGYTF